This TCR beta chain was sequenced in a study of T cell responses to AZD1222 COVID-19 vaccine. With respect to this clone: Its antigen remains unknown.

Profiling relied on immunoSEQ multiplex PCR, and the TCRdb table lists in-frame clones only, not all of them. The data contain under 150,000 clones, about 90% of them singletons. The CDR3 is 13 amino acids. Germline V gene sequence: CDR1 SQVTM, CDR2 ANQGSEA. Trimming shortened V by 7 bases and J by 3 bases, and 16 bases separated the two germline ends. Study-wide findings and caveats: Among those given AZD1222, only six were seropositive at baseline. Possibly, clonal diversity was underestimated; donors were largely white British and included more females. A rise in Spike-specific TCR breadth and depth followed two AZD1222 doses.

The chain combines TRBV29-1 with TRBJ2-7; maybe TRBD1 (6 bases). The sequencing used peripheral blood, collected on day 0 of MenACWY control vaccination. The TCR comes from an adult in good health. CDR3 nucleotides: TGCAGCGCTAAAGGGACATCAGACTACGAGCAGTACTTC. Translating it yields CSAKGTSDYEQYF.